This T cell receptor (beta chain) was obtained from a study of shared clonotypes between healthy human individuals (dated by TCRdb to the early 2020s). Broadly, across the study: The cohort comprised a couple of women and a few men aged 18 to 49 years. For each donor, three plates each were used for CD4 naive and CD4 memory, two plates were used for CD8 naive, and one plate was used for CD8 memory. To estimate repertoire size and how much clonotypes are shared between individuals, the study performed deep sequencing of blood TCR repertoires from about five healthy adults. Different laboratories and diverse techniques were used to prepare libraries and sequence TCR repertoires, to increase sequencing depth and limit assay-specific biases. Between about 0.8 and 9 billion PBMCs per donor were obtained by leukapheresis.

CDR1 and CDR2 (LGHNA, YSLEER) derive from the germline V gene. The CDR3 covers 13 residues, taking in both the cysteine and the phenylalanine. The kept DNA is CDR3 alone, 39 bases in frame from the first base. Relative to germline, V is 0 bases shorter and J is 9 bases shorter, with 9 bases between their ends. Using the deep immunoSEQ assay, multiplex PCR amplified TCR CDR3 regions from genomic DNA. Extracted genomic DNA from each cell subset was distributed evenly across all wells of several immunoSEQ 96-well plates, and each plate was treated as a replicate. For sorted subsets, each replicate PCR was loaded with approximately 200 ng genomic DNA, equivalent to 25,000 to 35,000 T cell genomes. Purified libraries were quantified with a Qubit 3.0 fluorometer, sized on a Bioanalyzer 2100, and re-quantified with the KAPA Library Quantification kit. Every immunoSEQ 96-well plate was sequenced on a dedicated single-read 150-cycle Illumina NextSeq 550 flow cell. As for the original processing: Because the immunoSEQ output included only junctional sequences and no quality scores, the filtering could not be the same as the filtering used for full-length reads. Sequences were annotated with PyIR, a Python wrapper for IgBLAST v1.9, and V/J genes and CDR3 were assigned using IMGT germline references. Reads were filtered out if the reads had weak V/J assignments (E-value above 1e-6), no CDR3, stop codons, out-of-frame junctions, or ambiguous translated residues. V3J clonotypes were defined by identical inferred V gene, J gene, and CDR3 amino acid sequence. The percentage overlap between two repertoires was calculated by dividing the number of shared unique clonotypes by the size of the smaller repertoire. Repertoire richness was assessed with RTK rarefaction, the Chao1 estimator, and Recon v2.1 estimates of unobserved clonotypes. Generation probabilities for all TCRbeta clonotypes obtained by the gDNA method from several donors were computed using OLGA. TCRdb took this table from immuneACCESS and kept in-frame rearrangements with V and J called. Such tables lack part of the clones; where checked against another copy, unresolved V genes explain under half of the gap, and the rest is unexplained. That table supplies the V and J calls and clone size; D and trimming were determined from the DNA. Counted in this sample were roughly 2 million clones; 85% to 95% of them appeared once. More than 0.1% of the sample is taken by the ten largest.

General study outcomes and caveats: Estimated clonotype richness was generally larger for naive than for memory subsets. Pairwise subsampling led to the expectation that sequencing depth would affect the degree of clonotype sharing among donors. Compared with non-shared clonotypes, clonotypes shared by all four sorted-subset donors had higher generation probabilities. Because the study included only a small number of donors, the genetic and exposure-history diversity represented was limited. Sharing across a handful of donors was observed for approximately 5% of naive CD4, about 4% of naive CD8, roughly 2.4% of memory CD4, and around 0.4% of memory CD8 clonotypes. Sampling was limited to blood, and TCR repertoires in tissue likely differ from TCR repertoires in blood. Even with the large sequencing depth, rarefaction of the sorted-subset datasets indicated that sequencing was incomplete.

Concerning this clone itself: What antigen it recognizes has not been identified. No qualities accompany the bases; no much larger clone lies one base away.

Donors were healthy HIV-negative adults with no recently reported acute infections or vaccinations. Every donor was a Caucasian adult living in Nashville, Tennessee, USA. CD4+ T cells were enriched by magnetic negative selection; naive cells were then positively selected on CD45RA, and the negative fraction formed the memory subset. Blood was collected by leukapheresis, and PBMCs were isolated by Ficoll-Histopaque density gradient centrifugation and then cryopreserved in liquid nitrogen vapor phase. Purity and quantity of every magnetically sorted T cell population were checked by analytical flow cytometry. From each sorted fraction, genomic DNA was isolated and quantified by UV absorbance on a Nanodrop 2000c.

The chain links TRBV4-3 with TRBJ1-5, and possibly TRBD1, on 6 matching bases. The sequenced material came from naive CD4+ T cells sorted from blood. The intended sense of this specimen's cell subset or site label: CD45RA+ positively selected. This receptor was obtained from a man aged 18-30 years in good health. The CDR3 reads as follows: CASSQDPRGPQHF. At the DNA level, the sequence is TGCGCCAGCAGCCAAGATCCCAGGGGGCCCCAGCATTTT.